The sequence of this TCR beta chain was determined in a study of control samples from healthy donors and cancer patients. The V end was cut by 5 bases, the J end by 3 bases, with 10 bases between. This CDR3 region has 13 residues. Germline values: CDR1 LGHNT, CDR2 FRNRAP. The table lists this clone with a count of one. The data were produced by immunoSEQ multiplex PCR, yet TCRdb's version contains in-frame clones alone and is incomplete. This sample has 170,000 or so clones, with approximately 94% found just once. The genes are TRBV12-5 and TRBJ2-5; D is perhaps TRBD1 (6 bases). The sample consisted of blood. The TCR comes from a young woman in good health. The CDR3 DNA sequence: TGTGCTAGTGGTCCCCCAGGGGAAGAGACCCAGTACTTC. This sequence encodes CASGPPGEETQYF. The whole variable domain, filled in from reference TRBV12-5 and TRBJ2-5, reads DARVTQTPRHKVTEMGQEVTMRCQPILGHNTVFWYRQTMMQGLELLAYFRNRAPLDDSGMPKDRFSAEMPDATLATLKIQPSEPRDSAVYFCASGPPGEETQYFGPGTRLLVL.